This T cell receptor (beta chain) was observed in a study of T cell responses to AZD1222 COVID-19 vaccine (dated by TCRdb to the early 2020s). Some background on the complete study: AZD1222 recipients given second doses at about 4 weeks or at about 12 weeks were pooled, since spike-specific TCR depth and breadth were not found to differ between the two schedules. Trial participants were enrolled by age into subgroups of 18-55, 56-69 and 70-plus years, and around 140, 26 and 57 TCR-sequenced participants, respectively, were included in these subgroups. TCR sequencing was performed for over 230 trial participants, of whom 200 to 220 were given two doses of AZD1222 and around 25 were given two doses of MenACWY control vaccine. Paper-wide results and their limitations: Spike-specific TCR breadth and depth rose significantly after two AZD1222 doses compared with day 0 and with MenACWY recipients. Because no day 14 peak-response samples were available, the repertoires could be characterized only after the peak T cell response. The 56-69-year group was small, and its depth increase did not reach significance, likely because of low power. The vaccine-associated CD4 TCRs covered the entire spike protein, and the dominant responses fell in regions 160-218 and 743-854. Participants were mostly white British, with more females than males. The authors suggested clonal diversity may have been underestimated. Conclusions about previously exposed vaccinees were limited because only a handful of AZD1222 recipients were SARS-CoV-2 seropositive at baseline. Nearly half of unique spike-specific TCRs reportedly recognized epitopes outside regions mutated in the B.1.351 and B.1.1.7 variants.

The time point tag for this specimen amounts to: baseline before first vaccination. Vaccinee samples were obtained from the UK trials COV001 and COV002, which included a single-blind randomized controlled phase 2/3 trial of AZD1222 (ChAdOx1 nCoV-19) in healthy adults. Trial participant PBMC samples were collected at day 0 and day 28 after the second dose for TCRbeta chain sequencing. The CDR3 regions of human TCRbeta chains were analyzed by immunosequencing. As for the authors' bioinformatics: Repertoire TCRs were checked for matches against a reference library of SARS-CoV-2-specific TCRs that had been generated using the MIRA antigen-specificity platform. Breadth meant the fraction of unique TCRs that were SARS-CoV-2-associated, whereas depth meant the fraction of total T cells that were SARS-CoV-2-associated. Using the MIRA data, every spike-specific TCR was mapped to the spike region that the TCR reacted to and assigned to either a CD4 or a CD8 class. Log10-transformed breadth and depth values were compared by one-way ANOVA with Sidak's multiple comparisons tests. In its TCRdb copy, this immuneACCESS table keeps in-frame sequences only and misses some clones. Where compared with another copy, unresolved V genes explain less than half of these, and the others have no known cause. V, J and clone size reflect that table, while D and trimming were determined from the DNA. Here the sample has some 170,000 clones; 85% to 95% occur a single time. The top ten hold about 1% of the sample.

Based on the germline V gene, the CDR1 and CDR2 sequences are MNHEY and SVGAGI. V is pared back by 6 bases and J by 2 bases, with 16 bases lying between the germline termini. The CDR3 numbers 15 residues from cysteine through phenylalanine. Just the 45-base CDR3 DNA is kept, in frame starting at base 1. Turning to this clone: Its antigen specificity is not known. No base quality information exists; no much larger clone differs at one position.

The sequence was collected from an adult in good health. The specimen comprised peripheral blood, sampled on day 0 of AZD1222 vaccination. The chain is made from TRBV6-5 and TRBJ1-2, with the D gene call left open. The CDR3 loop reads CASSISPSLNYGYTF. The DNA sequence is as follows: TGTGCCAGCAGCATAAGCCCAAGTCTGAACTATGGCTACACCTTC.